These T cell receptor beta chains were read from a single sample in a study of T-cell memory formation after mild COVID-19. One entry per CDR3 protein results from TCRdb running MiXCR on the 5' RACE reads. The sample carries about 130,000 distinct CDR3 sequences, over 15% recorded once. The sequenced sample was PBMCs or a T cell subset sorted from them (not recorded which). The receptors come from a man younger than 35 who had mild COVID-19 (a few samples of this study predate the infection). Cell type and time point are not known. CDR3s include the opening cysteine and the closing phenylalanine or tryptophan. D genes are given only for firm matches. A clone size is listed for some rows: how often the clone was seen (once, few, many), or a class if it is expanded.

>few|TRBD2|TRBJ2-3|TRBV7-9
TGTGCCAGCAGCCCAATCCGGGGGAGCGGGGGGCCCCTACATACGCAGTATTTT
CASSPIRGSGGPLHTQYF
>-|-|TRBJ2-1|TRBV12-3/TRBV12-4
TGTGCCAGCAGCTGGAACGGGGGGCTAAGCAATGAGCAGTTCTTC
CASSWNGGLSNEQFF
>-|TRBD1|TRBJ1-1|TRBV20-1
TGCAGTGCCTGGGACAGGGCAGACACTGAAGCTTTCTTT
CSAWDRADTEAFF
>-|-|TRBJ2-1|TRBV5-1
TGCGCCAGCAGTCAAGGTATAGGGGCTGAGCAGTTCTTC
CASSQGIGAEQFF
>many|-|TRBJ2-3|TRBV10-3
TGTGCCATCAGTGAGTCGAGAAGAGCAGATACGCAGTATTTT
CAISESRRADTQYF
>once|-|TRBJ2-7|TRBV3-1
TGTGCCAGCAGCCAAGATAATATCCCAGACTACGAGCAGTACTTC
CASSQDNIPDYEQYF
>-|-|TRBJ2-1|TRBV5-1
TGCGCCAGCAGCTTGACCCCAGGGGTCAATGAGCAGTTCTTC
CASSLTPGVNEQFF
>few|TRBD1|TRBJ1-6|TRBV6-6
TGTGCCAGCAGTTACAGGGGGCAGGGAGGTTCACCCCTCCACTTT
CASSYRGQGGSPLHF
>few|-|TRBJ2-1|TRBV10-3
TGTGCCATCAGGGATCGGGCCTCCGAAGTCAATGAGCAGTTCTTC
CAIRDRASEVNEQFF
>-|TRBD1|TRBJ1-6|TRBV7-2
TGTGCCAGCAGCGTAAACAGGGGGAGACCCCTCCACTTT
CASSVNRGRPLHF
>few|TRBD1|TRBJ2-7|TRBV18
TGTGCCAGCTCACCACGGTTGCCAGGGGGCATCGACGAGCAGTACTTC
CASSPRLPGGIDEQYF
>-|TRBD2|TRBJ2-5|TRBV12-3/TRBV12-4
TGTGCCAGCAGCCCTGGACTAGCGGGCCTCTCAGAGACCCAGTACTTC
CASSPGLAGLSETQYF
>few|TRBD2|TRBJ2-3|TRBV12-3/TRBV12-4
TGTGCCAGCAGGGCTAGCGGGGGTCAGGATACGCAGTATTTT
CASRASGGQDTQYF
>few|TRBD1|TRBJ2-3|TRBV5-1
TGCGCCAGCAGCGAACCGGGACAGGGGTCAGATACGCAGTATTTT
CASSEPGQGSDTQYF
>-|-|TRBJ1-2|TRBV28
TGTGCCAGCAGACCCGCGGGTTATGGCTACACCTTC
CASRPAGYGYTF
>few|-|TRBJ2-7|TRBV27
TGTGCCAGCAGTTTACTAGGCGTGACCTACGAGCAGTACTTC
CASSLLGVTYEQYF
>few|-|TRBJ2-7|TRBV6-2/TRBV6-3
TGTGCCAGCACCCGCCTGGGGCCGGGGGATTACGAGCAGTACTTC
CASTRLGPGDYEQYF
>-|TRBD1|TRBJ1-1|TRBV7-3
TGTGCCAGCAGTAAGGGGGCTCTCACTGAAGCTTTCTTT
CASSKGALTEAFF
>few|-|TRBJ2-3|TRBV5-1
TGCGCCAGCAGAGGTCTAGTCTTTCTAGATACGCAGTATTTT
CASRGLVFLDTQYF
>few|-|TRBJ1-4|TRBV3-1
TGTGCCAGCAGCTTACAGGGAAGGTATAGTGAAAAACTGTTTTTT
CASSLQGRYSEKLFF
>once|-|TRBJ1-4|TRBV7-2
TGTGCCAGCAGATCCGGACAATTTAATGAAAAACTGTTTTTT
CASRSGQFNEKLFF
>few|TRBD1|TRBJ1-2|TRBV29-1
TGCAGCGTCGGGACAGGGCCCAACTATGGCTACACCTTC
CSVGTGPNYGYTF
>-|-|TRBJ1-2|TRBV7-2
TGTGCCAGCAGCCGCGCGAGGGGGGGCGCCACCTTC
CASSRARGGATF
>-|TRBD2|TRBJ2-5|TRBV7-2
TGTGCCAGCAGTAGATCTAGCGGGGGAAGGGAGACCCAGTACTTC
CASSRSSGGRETQYF
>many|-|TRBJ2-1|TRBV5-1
TGCGCCAGCAGCTTTAGGGAGCGGTCTTCCTACAATGAGCAGTTCTTC
CASSFRERSSYNEQFF
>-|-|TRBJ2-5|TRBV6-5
TGTGCCAGCAGTTACTCGGGGGGGCGAGAGACCCAGTACTTC
CASSYSGGRETQYF
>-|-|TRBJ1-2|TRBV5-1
TGCGCCAGCGCCAACACAGGGTCCCATGGCTACACCTTC
CASANTGSHGYTF
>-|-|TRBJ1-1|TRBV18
TGTGCCAGCTCCATTTACGCCGGGGTGAACACTGAAGCTTTCTTT
CASSIYAGVNTEAFF
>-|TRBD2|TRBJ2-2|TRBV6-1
TGTGCCAGCAATTTCCGGATAGCGGGGGGTGGCACCGGGGAGCTGTTTTTT
CASNFRIAGGGTGELFF
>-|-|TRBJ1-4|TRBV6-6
TGTGCCAGCACCACCAGTTGGGGGGAGGTCAAACTGTTTTTT
CASTTSWGEVKLFF
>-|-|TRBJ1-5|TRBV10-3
TGTGCCATCAGTCCGACAGGCGAGGGGCCCCAGCATTTT
CAISPTGEGPQHF
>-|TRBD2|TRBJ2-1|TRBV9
TGTGCCAGCAGCGTAACTAGCGGAGCGTACAATGAGCAGTTCTTC
CASSVTSGAYNEQFF
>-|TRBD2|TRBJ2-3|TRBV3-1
TGTGCCAGCAGCTGGGGTAGCGGGGGGGCAGATACGCAGTATTTT
CASSWGSGGADTQYF
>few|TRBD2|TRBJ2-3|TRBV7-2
TGTGCCAGCAGCTTAGCGCCTAGCGGGGGGAATACGCAGTATTTT
CASSLAPSGGNTQYF
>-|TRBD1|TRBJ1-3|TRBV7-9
TGTGCCAGCAGCTTAAGGCCGTTACAGGGGGCTACCTCTGGAAACACCATATATTTT
CASSLRPLQGATSGNTIYF
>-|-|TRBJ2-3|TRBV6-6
TGTGCCAGCAGACTCCTTGGGGCCTCAGATACGCAGTATTTT
CASRLLGASDTQYF
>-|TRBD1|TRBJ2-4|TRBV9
TGTGCCAGCAGCGTGACAGGGGACATTCAGTACTTC
CASSVTGDIQYF
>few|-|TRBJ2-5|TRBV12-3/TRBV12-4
TGTGCCAGCAGTAGTGACCGAGCTCGGACCCAGTACTTC
CASSSDRARTQYF